This T cell receptor (beta chain) is drawn from a study of blood T cell repertoires in COVID-19. Overall study: Sites in the United States, Italy and Spain provided acute and convalescent COVID-19 samples.

V lost 0 bases and J lost 4; bases outside the gene matches: 6. The germline gives CDR1 SGHRS, CDR2 YFSETQ. This CDR3 comprises 16 residues. The repertoire was sequenced with immunoSEQ multiplex PCR; TCRdb's copy has only in-frame clones and lacks some. The sample contains a few hundred thousand clones, around four fifths of which appear only once. Recruits, aged about 18 to 95 years, lived in about two dozen US areas. Participants' own reports of clinical history determined their cohort assignment. The recovered donors of Cohort 3 showed two negative PCRs, clearance, or symptom resolution. This clone was seen only a few times.

The sequenced sample was PBMCs or T cells enriched from blood (not recorded which). The V call is TRBV5-1, the J call TRBJ1-1, with 10 bases matching TRBD1. The source of this sequence is a man aged 35-49 years who had recovered from COVID-19. CDR3 sequence (DNA): TGCGCCAGCAGCTTGGTGACAGGGGGCAGGGGCACTGAAGCTTTCTTT. This encodes CASSLVTGGRGTEAFF.